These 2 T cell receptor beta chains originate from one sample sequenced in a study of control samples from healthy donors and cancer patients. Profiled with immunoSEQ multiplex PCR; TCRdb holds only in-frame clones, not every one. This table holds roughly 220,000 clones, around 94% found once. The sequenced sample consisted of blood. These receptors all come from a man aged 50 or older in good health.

CDR3 in DNA: TGTGCCAGCACCCAAGGGAGACAGGCCCTCTATGGCTACACCTTC. It codes for CASTQGRQALYGYTF. This chain connects TRBV5-5 to TRBJ1-2, with D possibly being TRBD1 (6 bases). CDR3 length: 15 residues. Trimming pared 6 bases from V and 4 bases from J, leaving 19 bases between. Germline V gives CDR1 SGHKS, CDR2 YYEKEE (reference sequence).

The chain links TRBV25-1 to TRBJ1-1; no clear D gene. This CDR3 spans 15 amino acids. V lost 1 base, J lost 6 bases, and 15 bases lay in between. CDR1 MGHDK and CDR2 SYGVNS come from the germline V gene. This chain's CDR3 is CASSEWWVGRAEAFF. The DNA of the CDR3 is TGTGCCAGCAGTGAATGGTGGGTAGGGAGAGCTGAAGCTTTCTTT.